Given below is one TCR beta chain in context. Those who participated ranged in age from roughly 18 to 89 years and resided in under 25 US areas. Exposed study participants had met a COVID-19 case within 2 weeks before entry. The V gene end was trimmed by 2 bases and the J gene end by 6 bases; junction bases not matched to a gene: 5. Germline CDR1 is SGHVS and CDR2 is FNYEAQ. The CDR3 has 15 residues. Produced via immunoSEQ multiplex PCR; TCRdb's table is partial and in-frame only. This table has approximately 250,000 clones, 88% appearing once. This sample was included in a study of blood T cell repertoires in COVID-19. Study as a whole: Acute and convalescent COVID-19 specimens originated in the United States, Italy and Spain.

The chain has TRBV7-6 and TRBJ1-5; 9 bases match TRBD1. This clonotype was obtained from a woman between 40 and 55 years old who had been exposed to COVID-19. The source material was PBMCs or T cells enriched from blood (not recorded which). The CDR3 nucleotides are TGTGCCAGCAGCTTAACAGGGGGCGCGGGTCAGCCCCAGCATTTT. This translates into CASSLTGGAGQPQHF.